These 2 T cell receptor beta chains were all obtained from the same sample, sequenced in a study of T-cell memory formation after mild COVID-19. Via MiXCR, TCRdb re-called the 5' RACE reads, giving one row per CDR3 protein. The table includes 300,000 to 350,000 distinct CDR3 sequences, 14% detected once. Specimen: PBMCs or a T cell subset sorted from them (not recorded which). These receptors all stem from a young man who had mild COVID-19 (a few samples of this study predate the infection). Cell type and time point are not known.

This chain links TRBV2 with TRBJ2-5; the D gene is possibly TRBD1 (6 bases). CDR1 SNHLY and CDR2 FYNNEI come from the germline V gene. Trimming stripped 4 bases from V and 4 bases from J, with 13 bases between. The CDR3 contains 14 residues. The CDR3 sequence: CASSAQTGRETQYF. In nucleotides, the CDR3 is TGTGCCAGCAGTGCTCAGACAGGACGAGAGACCCAGTACTTC.

This clonotype was observed once. The rearrangement uses TRBV7-2 and TRBJ2-3, with 8 bases matching TRBD2. The CDR3 loop spans 17 amino acids. The ends lost 5 bases at V and 5 bases at J; junction bases unmatched: 15. Germline V gene sequence: CDR1 SGHTA, CDR2 FQGNSA. The CDR3: CASSRGGGVTAGDTQYF. CDR3 nucleotides: TGTGCCAGCAGCCGGGGGGGAGGGGTCACGGCAGGAGATACGCAGTATTTT.